This T cell receptor beta chain was identified in a study of blood T cell repertoires in COVID-19. Looking at the study overall: PBMCs, B-cell-depleted T cells, or T cells provided the cDNA or gDNA that made up the material.

In the original analysis: From reference gene primer amplification, estimates of nucleated cell counts were derived. The table came from immunoSEQ multiplex PCR; TCRdb's copy has only in-frame clones and leaves some out. Clonal size and the V and J genes are those of that table, whereas D and trimming came from the DNA. The table shows about 220,000 clones, with about 79% occurring only once. Those enrolled, adults aged 18 to 89 years, came from fewer than 25 US areas. Germline CDR1 KGHSH, CDR2 LQKENI. The V and J ends lost 6 bases and 4 bases, in that order; junction bases with no gene match: 6. The CDR3 is made up of 14 amino acids.

The gene calls are TRBV18 and TRBJ2-5; TRBD2 matches 9 bases. The origin of this receptor is a woman aged 40 to 55 with acute COVID-19. What was sequenced was PBMCs or T cells enriched from blood (not recorded which). The CDR3 nucleotides are TGTGCCAGCTCCCCCAGCGGGGGGACAGAGACCCAGTACTTC. Encoded protein: CASSPSGGTETQYF.